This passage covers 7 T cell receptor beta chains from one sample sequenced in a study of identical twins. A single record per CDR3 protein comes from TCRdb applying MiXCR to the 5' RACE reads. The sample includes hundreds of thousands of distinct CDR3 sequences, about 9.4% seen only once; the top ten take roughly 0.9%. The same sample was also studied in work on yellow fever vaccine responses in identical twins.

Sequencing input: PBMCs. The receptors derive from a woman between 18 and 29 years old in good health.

CDR3 sequence: CASRGILSYEQYF. In nucleotides, the CDR3 is TGTGCCAGCAGGGGGATACTTTCCTACGAGCAGTACTTC. The J gene is TRBJ2-7, the V gene TRBV12-3 or TRBV12-4; unclear D gene. Trimming stripped 6 bases from V and 1 base from J, with 10 bases between. The CDR3 extends over 13 amino acids.

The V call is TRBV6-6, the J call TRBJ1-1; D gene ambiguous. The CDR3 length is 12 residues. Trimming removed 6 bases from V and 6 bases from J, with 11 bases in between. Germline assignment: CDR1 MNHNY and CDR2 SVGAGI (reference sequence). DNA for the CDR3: TGTGCCAGCAGCCAGAGGACCCCTGAAGCTTTCTTT. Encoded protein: CASSQRTPEAFF.

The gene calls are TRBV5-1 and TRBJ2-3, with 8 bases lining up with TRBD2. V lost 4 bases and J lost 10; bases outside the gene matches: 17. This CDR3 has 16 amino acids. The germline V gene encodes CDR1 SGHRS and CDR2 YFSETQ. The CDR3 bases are TGCGCCAGCAGCATCCTCGGGACTAGTCTAGAGGGCGCGCAGTATTTT. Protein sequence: CASSILGTSLEGAQYF.

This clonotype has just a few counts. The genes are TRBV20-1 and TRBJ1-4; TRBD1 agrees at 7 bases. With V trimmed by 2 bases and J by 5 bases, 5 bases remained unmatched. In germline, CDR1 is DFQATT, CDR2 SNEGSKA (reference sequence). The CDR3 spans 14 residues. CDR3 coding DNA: TGCAGTGCTAGAACAGGGGTGCTGAATGAAAAACTGTTTTTT. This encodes CSARTGVLNEKLFF.

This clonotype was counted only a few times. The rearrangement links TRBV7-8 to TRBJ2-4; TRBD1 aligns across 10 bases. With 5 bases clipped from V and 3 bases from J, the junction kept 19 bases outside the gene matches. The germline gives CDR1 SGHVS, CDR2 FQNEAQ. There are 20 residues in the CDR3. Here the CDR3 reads CASSLWDRGMPAFGKNIQYF. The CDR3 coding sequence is TGTGCCAGCAGCCTATGGGACAGGGGTATGCCGGCTTTCGGCAAAAACATTCAGTACTTC.

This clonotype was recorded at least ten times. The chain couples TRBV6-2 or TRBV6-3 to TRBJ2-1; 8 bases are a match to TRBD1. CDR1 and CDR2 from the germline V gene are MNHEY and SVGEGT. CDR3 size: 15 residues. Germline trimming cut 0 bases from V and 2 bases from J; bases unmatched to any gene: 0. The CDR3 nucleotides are TGTGCCAGCAGTTACTCGGGACAGGCCTACAATGAGCAGTTCTTC. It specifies CASSYSGQAYNEQFF.

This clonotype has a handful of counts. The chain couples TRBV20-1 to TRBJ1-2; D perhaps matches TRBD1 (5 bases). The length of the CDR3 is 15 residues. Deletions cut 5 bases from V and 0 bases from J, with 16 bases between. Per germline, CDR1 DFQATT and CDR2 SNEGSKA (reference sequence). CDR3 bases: TGCAGTGCTCCCTCGGGGGGTACTTCTAACTATGGCTACACCTTC. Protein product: CSAPSGGTSNYGYTF.